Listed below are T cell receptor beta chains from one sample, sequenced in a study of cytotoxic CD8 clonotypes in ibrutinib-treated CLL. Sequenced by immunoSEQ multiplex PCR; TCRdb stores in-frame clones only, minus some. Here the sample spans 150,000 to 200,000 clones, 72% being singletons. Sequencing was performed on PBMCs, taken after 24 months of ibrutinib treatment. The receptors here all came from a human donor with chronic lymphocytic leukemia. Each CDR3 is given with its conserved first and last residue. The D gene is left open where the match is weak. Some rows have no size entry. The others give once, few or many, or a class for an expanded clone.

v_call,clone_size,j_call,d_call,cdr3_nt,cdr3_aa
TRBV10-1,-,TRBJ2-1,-,TGCGCCAGCAGTGAGGTTTCGCGGGATCTATTTGATGAGCAGTTCTTC,CASSEVSRDLFDEQFF
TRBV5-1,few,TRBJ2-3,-,TGCGCCAGCAGCTTCAGGGATGCTAGCACAGATACGCAGTATTTT,CASSFRDASTDTQYF
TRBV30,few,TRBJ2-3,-,TGTGCCTGGAGCAGGACTGGGGGCACAGATACGCAGTATTTT,CAWSRTGGTDTQYF
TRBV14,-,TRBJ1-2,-,TGTGCCAGCAGCCGGGGGGCGTTAGACTATGGCTACACCTTC,CASSRGALDYGYTF
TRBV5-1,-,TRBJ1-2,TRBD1,TGCGCCAGCAGCTTGGATGGTTGGGGACAGGGAGCCCTGTCCTATGGCTACACCTTC,CASSLDGWGQGALSYGYTF
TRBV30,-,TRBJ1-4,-,TGTGCCTGGTCTACGGACAGTAATGAAAAACTGTTTTTT,CAWSTDSNEKLFF
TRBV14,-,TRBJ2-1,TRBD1,TGTGCCAGCAGCCAGGAAAACAGGGGTGATGAGCAGTTCTTC,CASSQENRGDEQFF
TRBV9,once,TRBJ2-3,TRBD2,TGTGCCAGCAGCGCAAGCGGGAGCGCTACAGATACGCAGTATTTT,CASSASGSATDTQYF
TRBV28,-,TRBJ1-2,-,TGTGCCAGCAGTTTACATGCTCTGCGAAACTATGGCTACACCTTC,CASSLHALRNYGYTF
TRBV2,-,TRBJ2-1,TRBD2,TGTGCCAGCACCCCACGGGAGCGGGACGTCAATGAGCAGTTCTTC,CASTPRERDVNEQFF
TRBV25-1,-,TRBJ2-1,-,TGTGCCAGCAGTGGGAACGCCGGGAGCTCCTACAATGAGCAGTTCTTC,CASSGNAGSSYNEQFF
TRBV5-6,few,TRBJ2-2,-,TGTGCCAGCAGCTTGGTCCTGAGCGGGGAGCTGTTTTTT,CASSLVLSGELFF
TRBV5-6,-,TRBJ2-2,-,TGTGCCAGCAGCACCCGGGTGTACACCGGGGAGCTGTTTTTT,CASSTRVYTGELFF
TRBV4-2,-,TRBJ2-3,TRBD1,TGTGCCAGCAGCCACCAACCGGGACAGGGTACAGATACGCAGTATTTT,CASSHQPGQGTDTQYF
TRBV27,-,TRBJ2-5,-,TGTGCCAGCAGTTCCCCCCAGGGTACCCAGTACTTC,CASSSPQGTQYF
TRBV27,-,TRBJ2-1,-,TGTGCCAGCAGCCCAACAGGGTATCGCTACAATGAGCAGTTCTTC,CASSPTGYRYNEQFF
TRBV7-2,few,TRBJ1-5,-,TGTGCCAGCAGCTTAGCGATTTCAGGAGGTCAGCCCCAGCATTTT,CASSLAISGGQPQHF
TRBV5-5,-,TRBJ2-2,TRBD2,TGTGCCAGCAGCTTGGTGGGAGGGTACACCGGGGAGCTGTTTTTT,CASSLVGGYTGELFF
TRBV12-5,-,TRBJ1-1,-,TGTGCTAGTGGTCGGGGTACTGAAGCTTTCTTT,CASGRGTEAFF
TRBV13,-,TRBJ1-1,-,TGTGCCAGTCCGGGGGCGGGGAACACTGAAGCTTTCTTT,CASPGAGNTEAFF
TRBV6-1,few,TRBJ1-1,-,TGTGCCATCATTTACACTGAAGCTTTCTTT,CAIIYTEAFF
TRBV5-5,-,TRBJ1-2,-,TGTGCCAGCAGCTTGGATAGGAATACCTATGGCTACACCTTC,CASSLDRNTYGYTF
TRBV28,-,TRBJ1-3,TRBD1,TGTGCCAGCAGCCAGTACCGGGACAGAAGAAACACCATATATTTT,CASSQYRDRRNTIYF
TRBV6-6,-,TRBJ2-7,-,TGTGCCAGCAGTGACTACGGGAGTCAGGTGTACGAGCAGTACTTC,CASSDYGSQVYEQYF
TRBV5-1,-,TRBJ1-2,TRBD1,TGCGCCAGCAGCTGGGACAGGGGCTCTGGCTACACCTTC,CASSWDRGSGYTF
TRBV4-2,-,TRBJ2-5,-,TGTGCCAGCAGCCAAGGACAGCAAGAGACCCAGTACTTC,CASSQGQQETQYF
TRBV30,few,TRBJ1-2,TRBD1,TGTGCCTGGAGTGTACAGGGGGCCTATGGCTACACCTTC,CAWSVQGAYGYTF
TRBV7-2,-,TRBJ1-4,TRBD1,TGTGCCAGCAGCTCCCGACAGGGAACTAATGAAAAACTGTTTTTT,CASSSRQGTNEKLFF
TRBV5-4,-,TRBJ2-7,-,TGTGCCAGCAGCTCGGACTACTCCTACGAGCAGTACTTC,CASSSDYSYEQYF
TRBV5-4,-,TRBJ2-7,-,TGTGCCAGCAGCTTGGGACCGGGAACGACCTACGAGCAGTACTTC,CASSLGPGTTYEQYF
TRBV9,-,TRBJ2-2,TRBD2,TGTGCCAGCAGCGAAACTAGCGGGAGGGTCCCCGGGGAGCTGTTTTTT,CASSETSGRVPGELFF
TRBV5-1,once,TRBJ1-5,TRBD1,TGCGCCAGCAGCCCGGGGACAGGCAATCAGCCCCAGCATTTT,CASSPGTGNQPQHF
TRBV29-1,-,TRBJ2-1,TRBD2,TGCAGCGCCATGACAGCGGGAGGGTACAATGAGCAGTTCTTC,CSAMTAGGYNEQFF
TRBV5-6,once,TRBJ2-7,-,TGTGCCAGCAGCTATTCCTACGAGCAGTACTTC,CASSYSYEQYF
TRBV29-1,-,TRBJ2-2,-,TGCAGCGTTCGAGGACCGGCGAACACCGGGGAGCTGTTTTTT,CSVRGPANTGELFF
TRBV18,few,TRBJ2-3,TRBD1,TGTGCCAGCTCACGGGGACAGGCCGCCAGCACAGATACGCAGTATTTT,CASSRGQAASTDTQYF
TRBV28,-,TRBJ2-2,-,TGTGCCTCGTACCGGGGCAGGCGAGCAGGGGAGCTGTTTTTT,CASYRGRRAGELFF
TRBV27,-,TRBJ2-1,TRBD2,TGTGCCAGCAGCGAGACCTTAGCGGGAGGACCCCGGGAGCAGTTCTTC,CASSETLAGGPREQFF
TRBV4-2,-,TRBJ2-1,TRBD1,TGTGCCAGCAGCCCCAAGCTGCCGGGACAGATCAATGAGCAGTTCTTC,CASSPKLPGQINEQFF
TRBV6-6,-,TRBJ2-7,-,TGTGCCAGCAGTTACTCTAGCGGCTACTACGAGCAGTACTTC,CASSYSSGYYEQYF
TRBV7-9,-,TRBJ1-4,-,TGTGCCAGCAGCACCCGAAAAGTACAGAAAAATGAAAAACTGTTTTTT,CASSTRKVQKNEKLFF
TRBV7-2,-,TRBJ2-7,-,TGTGCCAGCAAACCCACTAATTTCTACGAGCAGTACTTC,CASKPTNFYEQYF
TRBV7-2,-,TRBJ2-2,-,TGTGCCAGCAGCTTATCACTGGCCGGGGAGCTGTTTTTT,CASSLSLAGELFF
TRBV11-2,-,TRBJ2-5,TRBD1,TGTGCCAGCAGCCCGGACCAGACGGACAGGGGCGCAGAAGAGACCCAGTACTTC,CASSPDQTDRGAEETQYF
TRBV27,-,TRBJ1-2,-,TGTGCCAGCAAGCAGGGCCGAGTCGGTGGCTACACCTTC,CASKQGRVGGYTF
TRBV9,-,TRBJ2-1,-,TGTGCCAGCAGCCCCCCAAGCGGAGAGCAGTTCTTC,CASSPPSGEQFF
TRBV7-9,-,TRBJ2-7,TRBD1,TGTGCCAGCAGCTTGAGGACAGGGGGCAACAACGAGCAGTACTTC,CASSLRTGGNNEQYF
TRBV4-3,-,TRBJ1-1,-,TGCGCCAGCAGCCAGGGTTTCGGTGGAGCTGAAGCTTTCTTT,CASSQGFGGAEAFF
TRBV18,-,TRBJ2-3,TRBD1,TGTGCCAGCTCACCACCGGGACAGGGGGTAGATACGCAGTATTTT,CASSPPGQGVDTQYF
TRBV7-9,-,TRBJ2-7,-,TGTGCCAGCAGCTTAGCAGCGGAGGGCTACGAGCAGTACTTC,CASSLAAEGYEQYF
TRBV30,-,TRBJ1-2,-,TGTGCCTGGAGCTCCCAGCTTAAGTTTCGCCCTTATGGCTACACCTTC,CAWSSQLKFRPYGYTF